The 5 T cell receptor beta chains below were found in one sample sequenced in a study of OX40 agonist ivuxolimab in advanced cancers. The table came from immunoSEQ multiplex PCR; TCRdb's copy has only in-frame clones and leaves some out. The sample has about 93,000 clones, about 91% seen once; the top ten hold around 0.51%. Specimen: CD4+ or CD8+ T cells sorted from blood, collected in a trial of the OX40 agonist ivuxolimab. The origin of the receptors is an adult with an advanced solid tumor such as melanoma, head and neck, liver or kidney cancer.

The chain joins TRBV7-2 to TRBJ2-7; TRBD2 agrees at 9 bases. The CDR3 extends over 15 amino acids. Per the germline V gene, CDR1 is SGHTA and CDR2 is FQGNSA. V lost 5 bases to trimming and J lost 2 bases; unmatched junction nucleotides: 7. This CDR3 is CASSDGGRATYEQYF. In DNA, the CDR3 is TGTGCCAGCAGCGATGGCGGGAGGGCGACCTACGAGCAGTACTTC.

The chain recombines TRBV27 with TRBJ2-3, with 9 bases identical to TRBD2. J lost 9 bases, V lost 5 bases, and 12 bases had no gene match. The germline V gene encodes CDR1 MNHEY and CDR2 SMNVEV (reference sequence). This CDR3 spans 15 amino acids. The CDR3 DNA is TGTGCCAGCAGTCTCCTTGCGGGGGGGCCTCAAACGCAGTATTTT. Encoded protein: CASSLLAGGPQTQYF.

This chain links TRBV5-1 with TRBJ2-7; D not certain. The CDR3 spans 13 residues. In germline, CDR1 is SGHRS, CDR2 YFSETQ. The V end lost 4 bases, the J end lost 6 bases, and 14 bases lay between the germline ends. The CDR3 DNA reads as TGCGCCAGCAGCATTGACGGGCGAGGCGAGCAGTACTTC. Translated, it gives CASSIDGRGEQYF.

The chain carries TRBV6-5 and TRBJ1-2; 8 positions agree with TRBD1. Germline loops: CDR1 MNHEY, CDR2 SVGAGI. CDR3 length: 13 amino acids. The V segment lost 5 bases and the J segment 5 bases; nucleotides outside the gene matches: 4. This CDR3 is CASSRTGSYGYTF. In DNA, the CDR3 is TGTGCCAGCAGTCGGACAGGGAGTTATGGCTACACCTTC.

The V call is TRBV10-3, the J call TRBJ2-1, with 9 nucleotides matching TRBD2. Germline V lookup: CDR1 ENHRY, CDR2 SYGVKD. V lost 0 bases, J lost 3 bases, and 6 bases stayed unmatched. The CDR3 contains 17 residues. The CDR3 here is CAISESSGLAVYNEQFF. CDR3 DNA: TGTGCCATCAGTGAGTCTTCGGGACTAGCAGTCTACAATGAGCAGTTCTTC.